The sequence of this TCR beta chain was determined in a study of T cells in Graves' hyperthyroidism and ophthalmopathy (dated by TCRdb to between 2018 and 2021). About the full investigation: Peripheral blood samples were taken at initial diagnosis, before any treatment was given. A discovery cohort of roughly 100 patients, approximately 44 with Graves' ophthalmopathy and roughly 59 with stable Graves' hyperthyroidism, was used to find distinguishing TCR V-J signatures. Prospective prediction of ophthalmopathy was tested in an independent validation cohort of about 19 hyperthyroidism patients and some 17 patients who later progressed to ophthalmopathy. The 100 discovery patients were randomly split 7:3 into training and test sets. Thyroid tissue and blood T-cell repertoires from roughly 6 Graves' hyperthyroidism patients were also compared in the study. After blood sampling, hyperthyroidism patients were treated with methimazole at a starting dose of 30 mg daily, and ophthalmopathy patients were treated with high-dose intravenous methylprednisolone. According to the paper, TCR Vbeta CDR3 sequencing was carried out on more than 120 peripheral blood samples, which came from around 43 ophthalmopathy, approximately 72 hyperthyroidism and roughly 17 progressor patients.

The study at large found these results: In cross-validation, a model built on a 13 V-J signature told ophthalmopathy apart from stable hyperthyroidism with about 90% sensitivity and roughly 83% specificity, and in testing the same model reached 80%/75%. In validation, progression to ophthalmopathy was predicted by the model with around 70% sensitivity and roughly 76% specificity, a median of roughly six months before onset. Blood samples also contained most of the expanded thyroid clonotypes (frequency above 0.001), which suggests that blood repertoires may reflect thyroid immune responses. No statistical method was used to fix the sample size in advance, and group allocation was not hidden from the investigators.

The hyperthyroidism patients were between 18 and 65 years old and newly diagnosed, with a disease duration of less than 2 months. The study excluded patients with uncontrolled infections, other autoimmune diseases, pregnancy or lactation. Clinical symptoms, serum thyroxine and TRAb, thyroid ultrasound, and orbital computed tomography formed the basis for the diagnoses. For progressor patients, blood was drawn at the first diagnosis of hyperthyroidism, before any ophthalmopathy symptoms had appeared. Ficoll-Paque density gradient centrifugation was used to isolate PBMCs from about 9 ml of fresh peripheral blood. Progressor patients were initially diagnosed with Graves' hyperthyroidism and developed ophthalmopathy during follow-up. Total RNA was extracted using Trizol reagent, and RNA quality was assessed on an Agilent 2100 Bioanalyzer. The germline V gene (reference sequence) specifies SGHKS as CDR1 and YYEKEE as CDR2. V loses 2 bases, J loses 0 bases, and the germline ends lie 12 bases apart. Counted from cysteine to phenylalanine, this CDR3 has 15 amino acids. The CDR3 DNA has 45 bases and is translated from base 1.

Turning to this clonotype: Its antigen remains undetermined. It has no much larger one-base neighbor in the sample; base qualities were not kept.

TCR beta CDR3 regions were amplified from RNA transcripts. The first round of RT-PCR for the TCR CDR3 was performed with the HTBI primer set and the Qiagen OneStep RT-PCR kit. Libraries were constructed in a second round of multiplex PCR, after which size selection and purification were carried out. The libraries were sequenced on an Illumina HiSeq2000 using paired-end 100 bp reads. The original pipeline was this. Raw data were processed with SOAPnuke, discarding reads with adapters, uncalled bases, mean Phred below 15, or no exact constant-primer or identifier match. COPE v1.2.5 was used to merge the high-quality paired reads, and each unique nucleotide sequence was defined as a clonotype. MiTCR v1.1 was used to align the clonotypes against IMGT TRBV, TRBD and TRBJ reference segments. The analysis was restricted to V-J combinations with a frequency above 0.0001, which together covered just over 99% of the repertoires. The TCS score was defined as F50 (clonal expansion) divided by E x V (chaos), with BLOSUM62-based TCRdist calculated between CDR3 peptides within each V-J. Welch's t-statistics and random forest reduced 500 to 550 V-J features to roughly 13, which were used in a naive Bayes classifier (R e1071). TCRdb applied fastp at Q25 and MiXCR to the public reads, then kept only in-frame beta chains. Entries that share a CDR3 protein sequence are merged under the most common genes and DNA. TCRdb's processing, not the authors', yielded these V and J calls. The sample profile shows 150,000 or so distinct CDR3 sequences; roughly a fifth of them were found once. Around two thirds of the sample belongs to the ten largest clones.

Material: blood. The V gene is TRBV5-5 and the J gene is TRBJ2-7; TRBD1 is perhaps the D gene, given 5 matching bases. This receptor was obtained from a woman aged 45 to 65 with Graves' hyperthyroidism that later progressed to Graves' ophthalmopathy. The CDR3 region has the sequence CASSFRGRSSYEQYF. The base sequence is TGTGCCAGCAGCTTTAGGGGCCGGAGCTCCTACGAGCAGTACTTC.